Following are 9 T cell receptor beta chains from one sample sequenced in a study of blood T cell repertoires in COVID-19. TCRdb keeps only in-frame clones here, not all; method: immunoSEQ multiplex PCR. Counted here are 280,000 or so clones, about 91% occurring once; the ten biggest clones make up 9.5% to 15%. Sequencing was carried out using peripheral blood. These receptors originate from a woman aged 60 to 75 with acute or convalescent COVID-19.

The chain employs TRBV28 and TRBJ1-5; D not certain. CDR1 is MDHEN, CDR2 SYDVKM, per germline. V lost 6 bases and J 0 bases, leaving 9 bases between the germline ends. This CDR3 has 14 residues. CDR3 amino acids: CASRTEYSNQPQHF. The CDR3 nucleotides are TGTGCCAGCAGAACAGAATATAGCAATCAGCCCCAGCATTTT.

V gene TRBV27 combines with J gene TRBJ2-1; 7 bases are shared with TRBD1. Germline-derived CDR1 and CDR2 are MNHEY and SMNVEV (reference sequence). V was clipped by 6 bases and J by 1 base; unmatched bases: 3. CDR3 length equals 14 residues. The CDR3, as DNA: TGTGCCAGCAGACCGACAGGGTCCTACAATGAGCAGTTCTTC. It encodes CASRPTGSYNEQFF.

J is TRBJ1-1 and V is TRBV6-4; D is ambiguous. Germline V gene data show CDR1 as MRHNA and CDR2 as SNTAGT. V dropped 2 bases and J dropped 3 bases, with 7 bases sitting between them. The CDR3 runs 13 residues. The CDR3 bases are TGTGCCAGCAGTGACAGCAGGCACACTGAAGCTTTCTTT. Translated, it gives CASSDSRHTEAFF.

V is TRBV5-5 and J is TRBJ1-4, with D tentatively TRBD1 (6 bases). The length of the CDR3 is 14 residues. The ends were cut back, 2 bases at V and 7 bases at J, with 12 bases in the middle. Germline-derived CDR1 and CDR2 are SGHKS and YYEKEE (reference sequence). The chain's CDR3 is CASSFSGVGEKLFF. The CDR3 DNA reads TGTGCCAGCAGCTTTTCAGGGGTGGGTGAAAAACTGTTTTTT.

This clone has only one observation. The CDR3 coding sequence is TGTGCCAGCAGCCCTACAGGGGGCAGTGAAGCTTTCTTT. It codes for CASSPTGGSEAFF. The chain recombines TRBV6-2 or TRBV6-3 with TRBJ1-1, with 9 bases matching TRBD1. The germline gives CDR1 MNHEY, CDR2 SVGEGT. CDR3 length: 13 residues. Trimming at V came to 6 bases and at J to 7 bases, leaving 6 bases not matched to a gene.

This clone appeared a single time. This sample includes further DNA sequences coding for the same CDR3. The genes are TRBV4-3 and TRBJ1-6; D remains ambiguous. V was cut by 0 bases and J by 0 bases, with 9 bases left in between. The germline V gene encodes CDR1 LGHNA and CDR2 YSLEER. CDR3 length equals 17 residues. This chain's CDR3 is CASSQDHLSSYNSPLHF. In DNA, the CDR3 is TGCGCCAGCAGCCAAGATCATCTCAGCTCCTATAATTCACCCCTCCACTTT.

The CDR3 reads CASSPGDRGFNTEAFF. The CDR3 DNA is TGTGCCAGCAGCCCCGGGGACAGGGGCTTCAACACTGAAGCTTTCTTT. This rearrangement joins TRBV3-1 (or the pseudogene TRBV3-2) to TRBJ1-1, with 10 bases identical to TRBD1. Trimming removed 4 bases from V and 2 bases from J; junction bases left unmatched: 7. In germline, CDR1 is LGHDT, CDR2 YNNKEL (reference sequence). This CDR3 is built from 16 residues.

This chain uses TRBV5-1 with TRBJ2-5; 12 bases agree with TRBD2. V lost 4 bases to trimming and J lost 2 bases; unmatched junction nucleotides: 9. Germline values: CDR1 SGHRS, CDR2 YFSETQ. The CDR3 is 17 amino acids. The CDR3 protein is CASSPGLAGNIQETQYF. The CDR3 nucleotides are TGCGCCAGCAGCCCCGGACTAGCGGGGAACATACAAGAGACCCAGTACTTC.

V and J are TRBV13 and TRBJ1-2; 9 positions agree with TRBD1. The CDR3 contains 13 residues. Per the germline V gene, CDR1 is PRHDT and CDR2 is FYEKMQ (reference sequence). The trim removed 5 bases at V and 6 bases at J, leaving 4 bases unmatched. CDR3 amino acids: CASSTDRGNGYTF. CDR3 DNA: TGTGCCAGCAGCACGGACAGGGGAAATGGCTACACCTTC.